Included here is one T cell receptor (beta chain) sequence, with context. The data were obtained in a study of human T cells and chemical hapten exposure. Study at large: Alopecia areata, totalis or universalis affected patients, mainly female.

The CDR3 extends over 13 amino acids. V shed 2 bases and J shed 6 bases, with 12 bases lying between them. Germline assignment: CDR1 SQVTM and CDR2 ANQGSEA. One entry per CDR3 protein results from TCRdb running MiXCR on the RACE reads. Of approximately 79,000 distinct CDR3 sequences in the sample, 10% were seen once. Indicated time point: patch test 1, 2 weeks after DPC sensitization. This sample's treatment: therapeutic diphenylcyclopropenone sensitization with weekly scalp DPC. The TCR sequence derives from a woman aged 50 to 60 with alopecia areata. Some clones in this sample may be carry-over from other donors' samples. This chain links TRBV29-1 with TRBJ2-3; D ambiguous. The source material was whole blood, sampled in connection with sensitization to the hapten diphenylcyclopropenone (DPC). Here the CDR3 reads CSVERSVLDTQYF. DNA for the CDR3: TGCAGCGTTGAACGCTCCGTTCTCGATACGCAGTATTTT.